This is a list of T cell receptor beta chains from one sample in a study of T cell repertoires in cytomegalovirus infection. Their specific antigens are unknown. MiXCR was run by TCRdb on the reads, yielding one entry per CDR3 protein. The sample lists some 900,000 distinct CDR3 sequences, approximately 32% seen once, with 9.5% to 15% in the top ten. This material consisted of cultured CD8+ T cells from PBMCs, taken from culture after CMV antigen stimulation. The receptor source for this set is a human donor in good health (CMV status not recorded). Some clones in this sample may be carry-over from other donors' samples. Both conserved end residues are part of each CDR3. The order of the fields is D gene, V gene, clone size, J gene, CDR3 protein, CDR3 DNA. A D gene is named only where the DNA matches it firmly. Clone sizes are given selectively: once, few, many, or a class where the clone is expanded.

TRBD1	TRBV5-6	-	TRBJ2-2	CASSTGGRNTGELFF	TGTGCCAGCAGCACAGGGGGGAGGAACACCGGGGAGCTGTTTTTT
-	TRBV18	many	TRBJ1-4	CASSPRGANEKLFF	TGTGCCAGCTCACCACGGGGGGCTAATGAAAAACTGTTTTTT
-	TRBV7-2	many	TRBJ2-5	CASSLNGRETQYF	TGTGCCAGCAGCTTAAACGGGAGAGAGACCCAGTACTTC
-	TRBV20-1	few	TRBJ2-1	CSAEGPETLYEQFF	TGCAGTGCTGAGGGGCCGGAGACGTTGTATGAGCAGTTCTTC
TRBD2	TRBV27	few	TRBJ2-7	CASSLGLAYEQYF	TGTGCCAGCAGTCTAGGACTAGCCTACGAGCAGTACTTC
TRBD2	TRBV7-6	few	TRBJ2-5	CASSGEGLAGFIETQYF	TGTGCCAGCAGCGGAGAAGGACTAGCGGGGTTCATTGAGACCCAGTACTTC
-	TRBV5-4	-	TRBJ2-7	CASSFRPTYEQYF	TGTGCCAGCAGTTTCCGCCCCACCTACGAGCAGTACTTC
-	TRBV5-5	-	TRBJ2-3	CASSHRGPDTQYF	TGTGCCAGCAGCCACCGGGGTCCAGATACGCAGTATTTT
-	TRBV19	few	TRBJ1-1	CASSIVQATEAFF	TGTGCCAGTAGTATAGTACAGGCCACTGAAGCTTTCTTT
TRBD2	TRBV7-8	-	TRBJ2-5	CASSKTSGGQETQYF	TGTGCCAGCAGCAAGACTAGCGGGGGGCAAGAGACCCAGTACTTC
-	TRBV7-9	-	TRBJ1-2	CASSFTRQDSYGYTF	TGTGCCAGCAGCTTTACCCGACAGGACTCCTATGGCTACACCTTC
TRBD1	TRBV7-2	-	TRBJ1-6	CASTLQGWTPLHF	TGTGCCAGCACCTTACAGGGGTGGACACCCCTCCACTTT
-	TRBV3-1	once	TRBJ2-5	CASSQEITDFETQYF	TGTGCCAGCAGCCAAGAAATAACAGACTTTGAGACCCAGTACTTC
-	TRBV9	-	TRBJ2-3	CASSSFGRSTDTQYF	TGTGCCAGCAGCTCGTTCGGGCGCAGCACAGATACGCAGTATTTT
-	TRBV20-1	-	TRBJ1-6	CSARDLRTTTYNSPLHF	TGCAGTGCTAGAGATCTGCGGACAACCACTTATAATTCACCCCTCCACTTT
TRBD2	TRBV6-2/TRBV6-3	once	TRBJ2-5	CASSYGLAEQETQYF	TGTGCCAGCAGTTACGGACTAGCGGAACAAGAGACCCAGTACTTC
-	TRBV7-2	many	TRBJ2-5	CASSPWGQETQYF	TGTGCCAGCAGCCCCTGGGGCCAAGAGACCCAGTACTTC
-	TRBV4-1	-	TRBJ1-2	CASSHTSPFAGYTF	TGCGCCAGCAGCCATACTTCCCCTTTCGCTGGCTACACCTTC
-	TRBV2	-	TRBJ1-6	CASSTDTSADSPLHF	TGTGCCAGCAGTACCGACACGAGTGCGGACTCACCCCTCCACTTT
TRBD1	TRBV7-8	many	TRBJ2-1	CASSHGFLRQGLNEQFF	TGTGCCAGCAGTCATGGGTTCCTTAGACAGGGGTTGAATGAGCAGTTCTTC
-	TRBV6-1	many	TRBJ1-1	CASSTGGAAFF	TGTGCCAGCAGTACGGGGGGGGCAGCTTTCTTT
-	TRBV2	-	TRBJ2-1	CASTARGLDKPYNEQFF	TGTGCCAGCACGGCCAGGGGCCTGGACAAGCCCTACAATGAGCAGTTCTTC
-	TRBV7-2	many	TRBJ1-5	CASSFGGDSNQPQHF	TGTGCCAGCAGCTTCGGCGGGGATAGCAATCAGCCCCAGCATTTT
-	TRBV11-2	-	TRBJ2-7	CASNWGVGGREQYF	TGTGCCAGCAACTGGGGCGTGGGGGGCCGCGAGCAGTACTTC
-	TRBV7-3	few	TRBJ1-1	CASSTHSGSGTEAFF	TGTGCCAGCAGCACGCATTCGGGGAGTGGGACTGAAGCTTTCTTT